This T cell receptor (beta chain) was found in a study of early T cells in non-severe SARS-CoV-2 infection. On the study more broadly: Sequencing input comprised bulk RNA from unsorted whole blood; chain pairing was not available.

V was pared by 8 bases and J by 3 bases, with 8 bases of the junction left unmatched. The CDR3 contains 14 residues. The germline CDR1 and CDR2 sequences are LNHDA and SQIVND (reference sequence). Study conclusions and caveats: VDJdb matching skewed toward anti-spike CD8 responses, missing private and CD4 specificities.

Separate cDNA molecules each had unique molecular identifiers attached to them. Using its own MiXCR run on the 5' RACE reads, TCRdb lists one record per CDR3 protein. The sample yields 65,000 to 85,000 distinct CDR3 sequences, about a sixth seen once. A note on this clonotype: Its matching antigen is unknown. A read error may be the cause here, since a much bigger clone is one base away.

Sequences were obtained from whole blood. The chain employs TRBV19 and TRBJ2-5; 8 bases line up with TRBD2. This TCR derives from an adult who was a healthcare worker with PCR-confirmed SARS-CoV-2 infection or an uninfected control (not recorded which). CDR3 sequence reads: CASRAGTREETQYF. The CDR3, as DNA: TGTGCCAGTCGTGCCGGGACTAGAGAAGAGACCCAGTACTTC.